This T cell receptor beta chain was captured by sequencing in a study of response to subunit inactivated influenza vaccine. Study observations and caveats: A suggestion made by the authors is that each seasonal influenza vaccination recruits few new T cells.

V was clipped by 8 bases and J by 3 bases, with 14 bases between them. The CDR3 length is 14 residues. From germline, CDR1 is MNHEY and CDR2 SVGEGT. TCRdb fed the RT-PCR reads into MiXCR, producing one record per CDR3 protein. The table shows about 180,000 distinct CDR3 sequences, with roughly a tenth occurring only once. This clonotype was seen at least ten times. Its antigen is unknown. This TCR came from a man aged 50 to 69 who received an inactivated influenza vaccine. Sequences were derived from CD8+ T cells sorted from PBMCs, sampled roughly 24 months after vaccination. J is TRBJ2-1 and V is TRBV6-2 or TRBV6-3; D remains unclear. DNA for the CDR3: TGTGCCAGCGGCCTTGGCGGTCACTACAATGAGCAGTTCTTC. Residues: CASGLGGHYNEQFF.